The present T cell receptor (beta chain) was sequenced within a study of blood T cell repertoires in COVID-19. TCRdb keeps only in-frame clones here, not all; method: immunoSEQ multiplex PCR. The top ten clones hold approximately 5% of a sample with some 320,000 clones, 80% to 90% of them seen once. This CDR3 has 16 residues. Trimming shortened V by 4 bases and J by 5 bases, and 22 bases separated the two germline ends. Per germline, CDR1 SGHDT and CDR2 YYEEEE. The genes are TRBV5-6 and TRBJ2-7, with a weak D call TRBD2 (5 bases). This clonotype was sampled from a woman between 25 and 40 years old who had recovered from COVID-19. The sample was PBMCs or T cells enriched from blood (not recorded which). CDR3 residues: CASSDAGLPLPHEQYF. The CDR3 coding sequence is TGTGCCAGCAGCGATGCGGGTCTACCACTGCCCCACGAGCAGTACTTC.